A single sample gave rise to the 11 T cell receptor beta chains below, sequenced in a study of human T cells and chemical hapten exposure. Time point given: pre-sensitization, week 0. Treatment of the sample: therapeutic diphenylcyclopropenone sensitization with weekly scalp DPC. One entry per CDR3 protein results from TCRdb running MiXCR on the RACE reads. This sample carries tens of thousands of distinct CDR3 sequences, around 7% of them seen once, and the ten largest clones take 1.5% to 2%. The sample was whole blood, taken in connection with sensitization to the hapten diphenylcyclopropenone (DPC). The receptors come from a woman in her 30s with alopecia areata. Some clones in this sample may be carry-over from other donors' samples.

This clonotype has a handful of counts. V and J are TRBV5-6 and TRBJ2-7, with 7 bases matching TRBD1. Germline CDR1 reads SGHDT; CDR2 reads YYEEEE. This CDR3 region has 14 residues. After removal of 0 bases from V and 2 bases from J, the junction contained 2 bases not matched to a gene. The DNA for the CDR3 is TGTGCCAGCAGCTTGGGGGACAGACCCTACGAGCAGTACTTC. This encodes CASSLGDRPYEQYF.

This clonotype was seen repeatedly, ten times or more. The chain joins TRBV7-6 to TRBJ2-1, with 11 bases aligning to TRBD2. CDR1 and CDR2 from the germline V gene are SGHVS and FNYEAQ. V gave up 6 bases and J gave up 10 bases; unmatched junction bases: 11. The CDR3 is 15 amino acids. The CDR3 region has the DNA TGTGCCAGCAGTCTTAGCGGGGGGGCTGGAGTCGAGCAGTTCTTC. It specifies CASSLSGGAGVEQFF.

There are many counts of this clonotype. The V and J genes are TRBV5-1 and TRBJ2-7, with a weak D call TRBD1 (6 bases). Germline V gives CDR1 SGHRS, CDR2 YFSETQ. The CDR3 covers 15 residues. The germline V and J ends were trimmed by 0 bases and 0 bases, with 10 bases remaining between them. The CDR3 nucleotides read TGCGCCAGCAGCTTGGGGGACACGAACTCCTACGAGCAGTACTTC. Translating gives CASSLGDTNSYEQYF.

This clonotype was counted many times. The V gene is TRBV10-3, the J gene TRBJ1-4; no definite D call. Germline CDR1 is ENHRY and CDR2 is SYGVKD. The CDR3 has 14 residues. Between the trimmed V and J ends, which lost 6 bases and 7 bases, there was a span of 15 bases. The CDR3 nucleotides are TGTGCCATCAGAGGTTCAGATATAGGTGAAAAACTGTTTTTT. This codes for CAIRGSDIGEKLFF.

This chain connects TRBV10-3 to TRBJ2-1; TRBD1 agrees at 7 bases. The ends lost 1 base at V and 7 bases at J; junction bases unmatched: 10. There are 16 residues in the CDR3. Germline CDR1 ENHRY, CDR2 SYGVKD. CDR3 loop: CAISEFEGAGGNEQFF. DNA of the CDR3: TGTGCCATCAGTGAGTTTGAGGGCGCAGGGGGTAATGAGCAGTTCTTC.

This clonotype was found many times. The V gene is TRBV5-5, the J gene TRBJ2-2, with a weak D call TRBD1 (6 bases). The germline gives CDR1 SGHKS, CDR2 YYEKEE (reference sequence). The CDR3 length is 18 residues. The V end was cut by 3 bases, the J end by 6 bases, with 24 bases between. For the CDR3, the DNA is TGTGCCAGCAGCTGGGTCTCCTTGGGACATAACCTGGCCGGGGAGCTGTTTTTT. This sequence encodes CASSWVSLGHNLAGELFF.

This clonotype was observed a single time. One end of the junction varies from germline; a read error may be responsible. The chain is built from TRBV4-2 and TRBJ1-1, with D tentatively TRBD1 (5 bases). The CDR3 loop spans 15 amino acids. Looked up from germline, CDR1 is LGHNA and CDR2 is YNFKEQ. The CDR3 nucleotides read TGTGCCAACAGCCAAGACAGACCGGAGAACACTGAAGCTTTCTTT. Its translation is CANSQDRPENTEAFF.

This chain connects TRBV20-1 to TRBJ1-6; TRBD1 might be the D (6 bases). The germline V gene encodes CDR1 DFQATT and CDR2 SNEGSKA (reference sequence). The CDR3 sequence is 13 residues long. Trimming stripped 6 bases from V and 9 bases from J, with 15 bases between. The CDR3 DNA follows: TGCAGTGCCCGGGGGGGGCGGGGTTCACCCCTCCACTTT. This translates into CSARGGRGSPLHF.

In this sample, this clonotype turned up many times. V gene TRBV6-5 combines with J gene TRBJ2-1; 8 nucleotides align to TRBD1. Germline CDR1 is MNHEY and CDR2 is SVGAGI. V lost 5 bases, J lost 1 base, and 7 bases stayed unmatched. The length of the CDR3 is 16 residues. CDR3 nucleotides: TGTGCCAGCAGTGACTACAGGACAGGGTCCTACAATGAGCAGTTCTTC. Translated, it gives CASSDYRTGSYNEQFF.

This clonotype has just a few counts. CDR3 in DNA: TGCAGTGCTAGAGATCCCCGGGGGGCCTCCTACAATGAGCAGTTCTTC. Its translation: CSARDPRGASYNEQFF. This chain links TRBV20-1 with TRBJ2-1, with a weak D call TRBD2 (7 bases). Germline CDR1 and CDR2: DFQATT and SNEGSKA (reference sequence). CDR3 length: 16 residues. Trimming stripped 0 bases from V and 0 bases from J, with 12 bases between.

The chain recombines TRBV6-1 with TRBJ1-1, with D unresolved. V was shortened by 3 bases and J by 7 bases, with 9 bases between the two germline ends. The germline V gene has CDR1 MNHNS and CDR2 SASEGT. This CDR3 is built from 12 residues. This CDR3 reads CASSEQNIEAFF. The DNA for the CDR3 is TGTGCCAGCAGTGAGCAGAATATTGAAGCTTTCTTT.